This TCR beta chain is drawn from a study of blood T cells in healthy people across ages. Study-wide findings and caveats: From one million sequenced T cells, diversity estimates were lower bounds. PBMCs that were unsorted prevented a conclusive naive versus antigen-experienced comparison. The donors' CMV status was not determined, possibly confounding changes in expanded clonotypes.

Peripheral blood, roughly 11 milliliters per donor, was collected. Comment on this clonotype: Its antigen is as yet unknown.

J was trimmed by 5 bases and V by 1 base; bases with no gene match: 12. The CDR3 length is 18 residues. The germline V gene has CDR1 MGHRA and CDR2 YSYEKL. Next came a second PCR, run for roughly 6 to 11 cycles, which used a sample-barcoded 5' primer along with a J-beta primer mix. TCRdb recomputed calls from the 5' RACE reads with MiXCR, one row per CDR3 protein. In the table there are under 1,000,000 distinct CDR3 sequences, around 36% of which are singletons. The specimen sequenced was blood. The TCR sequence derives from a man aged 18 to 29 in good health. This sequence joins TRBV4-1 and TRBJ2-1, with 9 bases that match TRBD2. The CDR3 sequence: CASSQGAVAGLADNEQFF. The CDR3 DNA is TGCGCCAGCAGCCAAGGCGCAGTCGCGGGACTAGCTGACAATGAGCAGTTCTTC.